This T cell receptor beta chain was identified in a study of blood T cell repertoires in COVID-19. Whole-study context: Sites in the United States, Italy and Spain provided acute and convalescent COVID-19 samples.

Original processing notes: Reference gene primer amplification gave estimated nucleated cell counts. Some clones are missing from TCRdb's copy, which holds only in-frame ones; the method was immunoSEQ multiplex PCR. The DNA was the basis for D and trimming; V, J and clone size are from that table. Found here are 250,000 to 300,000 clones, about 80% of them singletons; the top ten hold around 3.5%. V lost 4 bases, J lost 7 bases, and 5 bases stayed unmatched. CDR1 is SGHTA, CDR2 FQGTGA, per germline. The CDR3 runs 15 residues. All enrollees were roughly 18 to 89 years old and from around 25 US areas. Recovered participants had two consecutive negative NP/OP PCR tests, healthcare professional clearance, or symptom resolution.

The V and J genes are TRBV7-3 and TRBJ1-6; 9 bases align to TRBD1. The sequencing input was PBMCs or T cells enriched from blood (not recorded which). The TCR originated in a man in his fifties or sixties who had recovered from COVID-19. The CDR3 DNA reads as TGTGCCAGCAGCTCTCAAGGACAGGGGAATTCACCCCTCCACTTT. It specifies CASSSQGQGNSPLHF.